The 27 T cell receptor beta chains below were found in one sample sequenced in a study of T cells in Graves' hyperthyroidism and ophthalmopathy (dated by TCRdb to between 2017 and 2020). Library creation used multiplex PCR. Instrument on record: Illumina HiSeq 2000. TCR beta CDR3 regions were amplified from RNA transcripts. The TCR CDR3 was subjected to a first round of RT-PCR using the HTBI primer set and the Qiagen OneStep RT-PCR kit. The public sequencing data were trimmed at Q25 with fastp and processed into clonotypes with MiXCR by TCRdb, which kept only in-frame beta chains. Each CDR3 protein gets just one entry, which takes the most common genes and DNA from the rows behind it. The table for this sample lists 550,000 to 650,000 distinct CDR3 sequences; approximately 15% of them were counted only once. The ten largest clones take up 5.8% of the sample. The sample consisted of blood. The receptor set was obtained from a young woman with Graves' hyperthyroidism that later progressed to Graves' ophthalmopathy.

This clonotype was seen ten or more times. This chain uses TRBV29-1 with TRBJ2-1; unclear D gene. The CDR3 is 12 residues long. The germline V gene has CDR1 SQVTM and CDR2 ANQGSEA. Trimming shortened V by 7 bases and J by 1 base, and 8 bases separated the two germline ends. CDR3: CSAGESYNEQFF. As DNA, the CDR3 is TGCAGCGCTGGAGAATCCTACAATGAGCAGTTCTTC.

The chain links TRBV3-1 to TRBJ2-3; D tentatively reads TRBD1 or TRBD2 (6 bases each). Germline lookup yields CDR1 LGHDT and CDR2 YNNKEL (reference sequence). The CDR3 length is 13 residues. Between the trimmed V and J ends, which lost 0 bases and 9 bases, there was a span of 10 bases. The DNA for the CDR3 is TGTGCCAGCAGCCAAGATTTCGGGGGCACGCAGTATTTT. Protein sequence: CASSQDFGGTQYF.

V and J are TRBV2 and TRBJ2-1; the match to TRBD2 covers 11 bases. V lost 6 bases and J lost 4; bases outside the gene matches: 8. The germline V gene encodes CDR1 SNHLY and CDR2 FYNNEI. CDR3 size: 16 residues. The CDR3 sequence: CASSDLSGRAYNEQFF. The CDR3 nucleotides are TGTGCCAGCAGCGACCTTAGCGGGAGGGCTTACAATGAGCAGTTCTTC. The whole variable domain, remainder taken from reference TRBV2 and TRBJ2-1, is EPEVTQTPSHQVTQMGQEVILRCVPISNHLYFYWYRQILGQKVEFLVSFYNNEISEKSEIFDDQFSVERPDGSNFTLKIRSTKLEDSAMYFCASSDLSGRAYNEQFFGPGTRLTVL.

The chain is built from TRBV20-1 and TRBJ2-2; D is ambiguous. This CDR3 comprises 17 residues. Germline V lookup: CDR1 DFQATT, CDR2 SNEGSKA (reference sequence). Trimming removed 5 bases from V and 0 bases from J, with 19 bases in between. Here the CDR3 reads CSAQKPKDLANTGELFF. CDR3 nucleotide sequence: TGCAGTGCTCAAAAACCAAAGGACCTCGCGAACACCGGGGAGCTGTTTTTT.

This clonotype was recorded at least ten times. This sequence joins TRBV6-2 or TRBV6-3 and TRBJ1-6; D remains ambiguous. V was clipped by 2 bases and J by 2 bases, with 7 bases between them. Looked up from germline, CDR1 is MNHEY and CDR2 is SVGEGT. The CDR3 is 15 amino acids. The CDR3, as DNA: TGTGCCAGCAGTTACGGAGTACCCTATAATTCACCCCTCCACTTT. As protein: CASSYGVPYNSPLHF.

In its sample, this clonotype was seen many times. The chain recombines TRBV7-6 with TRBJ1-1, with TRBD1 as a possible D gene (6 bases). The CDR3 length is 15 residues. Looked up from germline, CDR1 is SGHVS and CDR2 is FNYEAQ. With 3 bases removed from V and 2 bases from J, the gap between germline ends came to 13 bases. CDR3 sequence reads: CASSFSAQGNTEAFF. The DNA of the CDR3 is TGTGCCAGCAGCTTTAGTGCACAGGGAAACACTGAAGCTTTCTTT.

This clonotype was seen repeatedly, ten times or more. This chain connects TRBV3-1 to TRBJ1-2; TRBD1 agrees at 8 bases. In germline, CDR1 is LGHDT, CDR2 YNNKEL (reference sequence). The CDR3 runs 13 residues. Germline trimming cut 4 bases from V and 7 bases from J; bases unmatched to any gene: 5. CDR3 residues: CASSPDRGSGYTF. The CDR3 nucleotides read TGTGCCAGCAGCCCCGACAGGGGATCTGGCTACACCTTC.

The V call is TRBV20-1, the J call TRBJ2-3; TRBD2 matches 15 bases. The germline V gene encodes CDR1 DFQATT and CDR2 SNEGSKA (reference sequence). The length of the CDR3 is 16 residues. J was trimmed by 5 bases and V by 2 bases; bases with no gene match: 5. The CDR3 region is CSARTGTSGRIDTQYF. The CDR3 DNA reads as TGCAGTGCTAGAACAGGGACTAGCGGGAGGATAGATACGCAGTATTTT.

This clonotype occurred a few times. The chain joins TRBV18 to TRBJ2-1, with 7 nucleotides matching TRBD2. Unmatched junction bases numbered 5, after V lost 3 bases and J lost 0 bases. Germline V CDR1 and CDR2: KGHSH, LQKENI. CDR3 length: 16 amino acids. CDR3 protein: CASSPEGGSSYNEQFF. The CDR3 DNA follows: TGTGCCAGCTCACCCGAGGGCGGGAGCTCCTACAATGAGCAGTTCTTC. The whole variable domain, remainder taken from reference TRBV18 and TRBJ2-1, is NAGVMQNPRHLVRRRGQEARLRCSPMKGHSHVYWYRQLPEEGLKFMVYLQKENIIDESGMPKERFSAEFPKEGPSILRIQQVVRGDSAAYFCASSPEGGSSYNEQFFGPGTRLTVL.

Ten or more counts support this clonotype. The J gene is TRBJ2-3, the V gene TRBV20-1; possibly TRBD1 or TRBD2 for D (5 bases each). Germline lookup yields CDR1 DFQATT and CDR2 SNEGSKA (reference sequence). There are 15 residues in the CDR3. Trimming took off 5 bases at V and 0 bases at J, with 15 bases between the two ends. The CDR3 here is CSARWGSGSTDTQYF. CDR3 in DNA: TGCAGTGCTCGCTGGGGGTCAGGGAGCACAGATACGCAGTATTTT.

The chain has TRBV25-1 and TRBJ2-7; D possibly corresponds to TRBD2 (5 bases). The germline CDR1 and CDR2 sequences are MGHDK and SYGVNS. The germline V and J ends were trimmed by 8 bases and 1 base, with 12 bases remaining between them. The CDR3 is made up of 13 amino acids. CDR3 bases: TGTGCCAGCGGCCCGCCGGGATCCTACGAGCAGTACTTC. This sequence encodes CASGPPGSYEQYF.

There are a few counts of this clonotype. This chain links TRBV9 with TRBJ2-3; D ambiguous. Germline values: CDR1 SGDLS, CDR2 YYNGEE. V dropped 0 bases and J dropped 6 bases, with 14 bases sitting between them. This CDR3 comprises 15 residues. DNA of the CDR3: TGTGCCAGCAGCGTAGGGGGTGGCCCCTTGGATACGCAGTATTTT. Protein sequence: CASSVGGGPLDTQYF.

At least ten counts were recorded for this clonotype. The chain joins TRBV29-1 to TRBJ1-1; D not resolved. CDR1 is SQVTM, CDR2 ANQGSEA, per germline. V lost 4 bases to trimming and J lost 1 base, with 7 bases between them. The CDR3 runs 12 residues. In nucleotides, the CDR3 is TGCAGCGTTGGGGGAGAGAACACTGAAGCTTTCTTT. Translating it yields CSVGGENTEAFF.

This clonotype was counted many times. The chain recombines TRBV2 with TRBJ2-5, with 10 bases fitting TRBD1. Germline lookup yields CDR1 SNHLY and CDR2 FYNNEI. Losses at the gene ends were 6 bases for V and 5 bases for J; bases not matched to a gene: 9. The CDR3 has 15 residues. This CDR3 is CASRNWDRGTETQYF. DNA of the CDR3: TGTGCCAGCAGGAATTGGGACAGGGGAACCGAGACCCAGTACTTC.

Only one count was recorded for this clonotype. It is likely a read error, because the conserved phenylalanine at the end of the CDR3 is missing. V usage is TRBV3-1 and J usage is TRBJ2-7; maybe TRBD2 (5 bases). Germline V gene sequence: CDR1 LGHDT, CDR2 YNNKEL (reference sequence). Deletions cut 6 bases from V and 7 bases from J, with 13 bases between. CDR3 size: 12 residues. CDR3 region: CASSRDSSEQYL. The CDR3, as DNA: TGTGCCAGCAGTCGGGATTCTAGTGAGCAGTACCTC.

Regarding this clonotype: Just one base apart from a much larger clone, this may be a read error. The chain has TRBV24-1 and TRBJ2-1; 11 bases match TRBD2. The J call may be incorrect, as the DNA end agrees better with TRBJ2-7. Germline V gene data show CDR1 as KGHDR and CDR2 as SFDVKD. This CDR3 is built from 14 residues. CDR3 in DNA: TGTGCCACCAGTGAACTAGCGGGAGTTAATGAGCAGTACTTC. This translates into CATSELAGVNEQYF.

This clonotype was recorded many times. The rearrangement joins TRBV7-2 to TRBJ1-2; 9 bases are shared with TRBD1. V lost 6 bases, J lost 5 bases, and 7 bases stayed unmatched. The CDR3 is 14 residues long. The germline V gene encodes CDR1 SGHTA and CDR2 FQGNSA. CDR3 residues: CASSSNGQGYGYTF. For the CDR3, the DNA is TGTGCCAGCAGTTCAAACGGACAGGGGTATGGCTACACCTTC.

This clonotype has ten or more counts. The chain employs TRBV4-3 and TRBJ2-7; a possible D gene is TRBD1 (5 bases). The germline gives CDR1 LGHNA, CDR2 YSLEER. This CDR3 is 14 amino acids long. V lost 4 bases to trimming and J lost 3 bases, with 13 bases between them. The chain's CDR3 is CASSRHIDSYEQYF. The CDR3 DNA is TGCGCCAGCAGCCGTCACATCGACAGCTACGAGCAGTACTTC.

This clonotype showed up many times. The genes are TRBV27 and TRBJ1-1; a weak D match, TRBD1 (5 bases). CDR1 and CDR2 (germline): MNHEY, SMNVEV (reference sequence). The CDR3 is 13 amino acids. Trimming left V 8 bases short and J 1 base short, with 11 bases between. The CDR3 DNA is TGTGCCAGCGCCTGGGGCGAGAACACTGAAGCTTTCTTT. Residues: CASAWGENTEAFF.

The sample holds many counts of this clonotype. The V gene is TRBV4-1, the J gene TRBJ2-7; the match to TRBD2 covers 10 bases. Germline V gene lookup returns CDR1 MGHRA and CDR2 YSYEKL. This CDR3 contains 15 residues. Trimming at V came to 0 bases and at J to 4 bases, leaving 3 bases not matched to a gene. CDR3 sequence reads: CASSQDPAGGYEQYF. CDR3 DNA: TGCGCCAGCAGCCAAGATCCAGCGGGAGGGTACGAGCAGTACTTC.

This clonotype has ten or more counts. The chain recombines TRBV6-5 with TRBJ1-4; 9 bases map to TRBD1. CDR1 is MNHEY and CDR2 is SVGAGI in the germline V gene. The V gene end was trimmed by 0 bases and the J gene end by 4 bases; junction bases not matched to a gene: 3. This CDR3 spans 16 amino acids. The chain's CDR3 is CASSYSMGQGNEKLFF. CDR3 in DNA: TGTGCCAGCAGTTACTCGATGGGACAGGGTAATGAAAAACTGTTTTTT.

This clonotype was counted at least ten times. CDR3 sequence: CSVEQFRISPTDYGYTF. In DNA, the CDR3 is TGCAGCGTTGAACAGTTCCGGATCTCACCCACGGACTATGGCTACACCTTC. This chain joins TRBV29-1 and TRBJ1-2; D unresolved. Germline CDR1 is SQVTM and CDR2 is ANQGSEA. CDR3 length equals 17 residues. V was clipped by 2 bases and J by 3 bases, with 22 bases between them.

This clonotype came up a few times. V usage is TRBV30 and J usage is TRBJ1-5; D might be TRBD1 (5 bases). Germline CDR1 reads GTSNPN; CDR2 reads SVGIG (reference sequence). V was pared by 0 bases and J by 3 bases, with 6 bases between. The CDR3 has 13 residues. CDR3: CAWSVQDNQPQHF. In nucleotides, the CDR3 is TGTGCCTGGAGTGTACAGGACAATCAGCCCCAGCATTTT.

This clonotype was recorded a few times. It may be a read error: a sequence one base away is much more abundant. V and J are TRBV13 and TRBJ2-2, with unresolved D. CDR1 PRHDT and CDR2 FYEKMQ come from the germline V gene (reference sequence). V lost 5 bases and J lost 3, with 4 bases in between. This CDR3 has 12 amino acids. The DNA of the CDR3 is TGTGCCAGCAGCACCTACACCGGGGAGCTGTTTTTT. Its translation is CASSTYTGELFF.

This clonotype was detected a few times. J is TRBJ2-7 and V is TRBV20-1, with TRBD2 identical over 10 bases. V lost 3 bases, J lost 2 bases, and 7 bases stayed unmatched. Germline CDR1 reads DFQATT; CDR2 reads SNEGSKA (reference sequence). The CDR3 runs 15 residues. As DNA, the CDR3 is TGCAGTGCTAGTGGGACTAGCGTCAACCCCTACGAGCAGTACTTC. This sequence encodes CSASGTSVNPYEQYF.

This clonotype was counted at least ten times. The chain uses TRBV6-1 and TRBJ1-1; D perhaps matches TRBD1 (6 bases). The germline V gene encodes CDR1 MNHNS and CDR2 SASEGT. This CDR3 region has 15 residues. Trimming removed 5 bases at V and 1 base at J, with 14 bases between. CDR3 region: CASSFAGGKNTEAFF. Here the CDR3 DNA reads TGTGCCAGCAGTTTCGCGGGGGGCAAGAACACTGAAGCTTTCTTT.

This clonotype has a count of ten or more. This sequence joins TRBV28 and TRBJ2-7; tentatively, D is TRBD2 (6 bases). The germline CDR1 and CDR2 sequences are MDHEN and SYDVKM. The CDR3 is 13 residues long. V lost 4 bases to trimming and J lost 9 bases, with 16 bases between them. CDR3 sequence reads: CASSSPPTEGQYF. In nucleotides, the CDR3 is TGTGCCAGCAGTTCGCCCCCGACGGAGGGGCAGTACTTC.